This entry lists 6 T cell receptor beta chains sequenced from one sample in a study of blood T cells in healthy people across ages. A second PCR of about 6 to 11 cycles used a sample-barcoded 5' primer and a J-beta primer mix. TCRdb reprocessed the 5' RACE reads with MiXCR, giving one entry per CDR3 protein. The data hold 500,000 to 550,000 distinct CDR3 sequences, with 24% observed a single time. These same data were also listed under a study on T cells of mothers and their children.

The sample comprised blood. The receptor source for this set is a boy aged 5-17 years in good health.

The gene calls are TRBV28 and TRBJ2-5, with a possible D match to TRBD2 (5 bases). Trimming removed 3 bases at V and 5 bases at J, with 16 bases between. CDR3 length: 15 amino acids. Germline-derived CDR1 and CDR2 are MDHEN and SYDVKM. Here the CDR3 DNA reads TGTGCCAGCAGTTTGTGGGTTCGGGGTGTGGAGACCCAGTACTTC. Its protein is CASSLWVRGVETQYF.

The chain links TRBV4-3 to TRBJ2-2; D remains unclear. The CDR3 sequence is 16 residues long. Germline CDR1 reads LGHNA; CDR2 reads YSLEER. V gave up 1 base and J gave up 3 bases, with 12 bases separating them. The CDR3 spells CASSQGEGYHTGELFF. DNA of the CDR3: TGCGCCAGCAGCCAAGGCGAAGGCTACCACACCGGGGAGCTGTTTTTT.

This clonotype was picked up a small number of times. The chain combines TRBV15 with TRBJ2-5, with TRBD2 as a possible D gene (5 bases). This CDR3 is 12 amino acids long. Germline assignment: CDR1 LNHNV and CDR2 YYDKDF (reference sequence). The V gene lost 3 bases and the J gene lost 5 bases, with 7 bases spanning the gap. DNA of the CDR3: TGTGCCACCAGCAGGCGAGGGGAGACCCAGTACTTC. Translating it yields CATSRRGETQYF.

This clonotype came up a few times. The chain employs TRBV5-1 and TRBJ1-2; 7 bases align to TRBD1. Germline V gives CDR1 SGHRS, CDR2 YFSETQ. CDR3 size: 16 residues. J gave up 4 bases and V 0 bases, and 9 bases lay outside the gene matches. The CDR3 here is CASSLAGTGDSYGYTF. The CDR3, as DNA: TGCGCCAGCAGCTTGGCCGGAACAGGGGACAGCTATGGCTACACCTTC.

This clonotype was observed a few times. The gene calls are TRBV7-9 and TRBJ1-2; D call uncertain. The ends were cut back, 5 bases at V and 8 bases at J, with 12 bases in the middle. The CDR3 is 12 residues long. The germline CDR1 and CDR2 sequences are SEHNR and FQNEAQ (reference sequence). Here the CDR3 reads CASSLDQGGYTF. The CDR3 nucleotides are TGTGCCAGCAGCCTAGATCAAGGGGGCTACACCTTC.

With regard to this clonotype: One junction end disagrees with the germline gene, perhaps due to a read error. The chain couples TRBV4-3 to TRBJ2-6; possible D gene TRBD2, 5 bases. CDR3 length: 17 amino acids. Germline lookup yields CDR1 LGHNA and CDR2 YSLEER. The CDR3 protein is CAGSQERAVGGANVLTF. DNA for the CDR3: TGCGCCGGCAGCCAAGAGAGAGCGGTAGGCGGGGCCAACGTCCTGACTTTC.